These 6 T cell receptor beta chains came from one sample sequenced in a study of T cells in Graves' hyperthyroidism and ophthalmopathy. TCR beta CDR3 regions were amplified from RNA. First-round RT-PCR with HTBI primers amplified the TCR CDR3 region. TCRdb reanalysed the multiplex PCR reads using MiXCR and keeps one entry per CDR3 protein. The sample lists under 700,000 distinct CDR3 sequences; just over 45% were seen once. The sample was peripheral blood or thyroid tissue (not recorded which). These receptors came from a woman younger than 35 with Graves' hyperthyroidism.

CDR3 bases: TGTGCCAGCAGTGGGGCTAGCGGGAGGGGCGACAATGAGCAGTACTTC. Translated, it gives CASSGASGRGDNEQYF. The V and J genes are TRBV2 and TRBJ2-7, with 12 bases lining up with TRBD2. Per germline, CDR1 SNHLY and CDR2 FYNNEI. The CDR3 contains 16 residues. Losses at the gene ends were 4 bases for V and 7 bases for J; bases not matched to a gene: 11.

This chain joins TRBV29-1 and TRBJ1-2; 7 nucleotides match TRBD1. Per germline, CDR1 SQVTM and CDR2 ANQGSEA. This CDR3 is 14 amino acids long. V dropped 6 bases and J dropped 1; count of bases not matched to a gene: 8. The DNA of the CDR3 is TGCAGCGTAAGGCGACAGGGCTATAACTATGGCTACACCTTC. It is translated as CSVRRQGYNYGYTF.

The chain links TRBV29-1 to TRBJ1-5; 9 bases line up with TRBD1. V lost 4 bases to trimming and J lost 4 bases; unmatched junction nucleotides: 5. Germline V gene data show CDR1 as SQVTM and CDR2 as ANQGSEA. This CDR3 contains 14 residues. The CDR3 here is CSVATGGINQPQHF. In DNA form, the CDR3 reads TGCAGCGTTGCAACAGGGGGCATTAATCAGCCCCAGCATTTT.

V and J are TRBV5-6 and TRBJ1-4; D gene unclear. Germline values: CDR1 SGHDT, CDR2 YYEEEE. V shed 5 bases and J shed 0 bases, with 8 bases lying between them. This CDR3 contains 14 residues. The DNA of the CDR3 is TGTGCCAGCAGGGCAGCCGCAACTAATGAAAAACTGTTTTTT. It translates to CASRAAATNEKLFF.

At least ten counts were recorded for this clonotype. The chain recombines TRBV24-1 with TRBJ1-1; D remains ambiguous. Trimming took off 9 bases at V and 10 bases at J, with 17 bases between the two ends. The CDR3 consists of 12 residues. Germline CDR1 KGHDR, CDR2 SFDVKD. CDR3: CATPDPDQGAFF. The CDR3 nucleotides read TGTGCCACCCCTGATCCGGACCAAGGAGCTTTCTTT.

The chain couples TRBV19 to TRBJ1-5; D unclear. The CDR3 extends over 16 amino acids. Trimming removed 7 bases from V and 1 base from J, with 17 bases in between. From germline, CDR1 is LNHDA and CDR2 SQIVND (reference sequence). The DNA for the CDR3 is TGTGCCAGTACTATTGAGTATGCTGAGAGCAATCAGCCCCAGCATTTT. Translation: CASTIEYAESNQPQHF.